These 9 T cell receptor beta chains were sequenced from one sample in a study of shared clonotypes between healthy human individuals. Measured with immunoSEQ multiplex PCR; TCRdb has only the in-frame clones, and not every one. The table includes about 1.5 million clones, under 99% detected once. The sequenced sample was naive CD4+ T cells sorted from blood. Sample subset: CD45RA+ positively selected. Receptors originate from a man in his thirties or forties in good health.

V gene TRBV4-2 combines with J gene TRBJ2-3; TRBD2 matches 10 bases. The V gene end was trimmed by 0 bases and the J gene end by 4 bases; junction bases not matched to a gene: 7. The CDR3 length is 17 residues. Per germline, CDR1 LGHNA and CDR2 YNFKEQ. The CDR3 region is CASSQDLRLAGADTQYF. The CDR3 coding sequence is TGTGCCAGCAGCCAAGATTTGCGTCTAGCGGGAGCAGATACGCAGTATTTT.

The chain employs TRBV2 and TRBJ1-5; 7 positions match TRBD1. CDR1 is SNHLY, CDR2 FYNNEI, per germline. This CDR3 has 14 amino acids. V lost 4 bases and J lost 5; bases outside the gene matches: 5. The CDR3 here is CASSADRVDQPQHF. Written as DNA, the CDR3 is TGTGCCAGCAGTGCTGACAGGGTGGATCAGCCCCAGCATTTT.

The CDR3 is CASSPASGTQETQYF. In DNA, the CDR3 is TGTGCCAGCTCACCGGCTAGCGGGACCCAAGAGACCCAGTACTTC. The V gene is TRBV18, the J gene TRBJ2-5, with 9 bases lining up with TRBD2. From germline, CDR1 is KGHSH and CDR2 LQKENI. Unmatched junction bases numbered 3, after V lost 3 bases and J lost 1 base. CDR3 size: 15 residues.

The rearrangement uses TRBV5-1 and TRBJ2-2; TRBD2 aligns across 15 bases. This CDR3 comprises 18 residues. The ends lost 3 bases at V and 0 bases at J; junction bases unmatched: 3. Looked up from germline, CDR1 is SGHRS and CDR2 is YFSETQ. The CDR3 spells CASSWTSGRASNTGELFF. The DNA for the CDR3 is TGCGCCAGCAGCTGGACTAGCGGGAGGGCCTCGAACACCGGGGAGCTGTTTTTT.

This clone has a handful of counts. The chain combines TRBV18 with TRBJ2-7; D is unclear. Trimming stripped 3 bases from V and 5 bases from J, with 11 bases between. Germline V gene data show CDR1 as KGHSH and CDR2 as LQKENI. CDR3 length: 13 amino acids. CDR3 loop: CASSPAPWHEQYF. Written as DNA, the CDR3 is TGTGCCAGCTCACCGGCGCCATGGCACGAGCAGTACTTC.

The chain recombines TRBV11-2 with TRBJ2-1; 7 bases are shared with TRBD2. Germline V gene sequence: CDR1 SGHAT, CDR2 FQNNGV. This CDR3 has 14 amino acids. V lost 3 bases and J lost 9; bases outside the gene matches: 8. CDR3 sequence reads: CASSLREGRFEQFF. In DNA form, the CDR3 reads TGTGCCAGCAGCTTGAGGGAGGGGAGATTTGAGCAGTTCTTC.

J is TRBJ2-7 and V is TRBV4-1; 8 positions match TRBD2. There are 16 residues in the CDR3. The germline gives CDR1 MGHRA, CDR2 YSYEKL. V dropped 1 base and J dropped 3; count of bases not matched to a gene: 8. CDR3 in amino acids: CASSQVAGTRLYEQYF. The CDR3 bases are TGCGCCAGCAGCCAAGTCGCCGGGACTAGACTCTACGAGCAGTACTTC.

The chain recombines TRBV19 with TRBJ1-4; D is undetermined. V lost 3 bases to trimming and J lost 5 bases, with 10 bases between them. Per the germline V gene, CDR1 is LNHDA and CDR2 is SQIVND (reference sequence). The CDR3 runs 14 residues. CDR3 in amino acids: CASSIRNRNEKLFF. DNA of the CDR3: TGTGCCAGTAGTATCAGGAACCGCAATGAAAAACTGTTTTTT. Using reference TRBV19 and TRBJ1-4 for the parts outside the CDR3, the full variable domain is DGGITQSPKYLFRKEGQNVTLSCEQNLNHDAMYWYRQDPGQGLRLIYYSQIVNDFQKGDIAEGYSVSREKKESFPLTVTSAQKNPTAFYLCASSIRNRNEKLFFGSGTQLSVL.

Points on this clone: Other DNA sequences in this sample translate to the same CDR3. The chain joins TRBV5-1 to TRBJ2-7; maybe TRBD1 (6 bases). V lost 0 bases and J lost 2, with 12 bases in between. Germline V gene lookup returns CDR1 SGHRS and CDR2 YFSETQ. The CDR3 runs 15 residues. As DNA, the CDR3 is TGCGCCAGCAGCTTGGTTTCTAGGGGGACCTACGAGCAGTACTTC. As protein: CASSLVSRGTYEQYF. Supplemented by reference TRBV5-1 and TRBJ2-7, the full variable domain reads KAGVTQTPRYLIKTRGQQVTLSCSPISGHRSVSWYQQTPGQGLQFLFEYFSETQRNKGNFPGRFSGRQFSNSRSEMNVSTLELGDSALYLCASSLVSRGTYEQYFGPGTRLTVT.